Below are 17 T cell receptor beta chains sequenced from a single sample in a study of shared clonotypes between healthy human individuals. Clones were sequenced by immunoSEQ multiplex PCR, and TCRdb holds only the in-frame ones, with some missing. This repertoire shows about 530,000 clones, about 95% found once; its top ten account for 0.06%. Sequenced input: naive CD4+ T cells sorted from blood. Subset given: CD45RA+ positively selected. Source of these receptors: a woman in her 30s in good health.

CDR3 coding DNA: TGTGCCAGCAGCTTAGAAGGCCTAGCGGGAGTTGGCTCTGGGGCCAACGTCCTGACTTTC. This sequence encodes CASSLEGLAGVGSGANVLTF. V and J are TRBV7-3 and TRBJ2-6; 10 nucleotides match TRBD2. There are 20 residues in the CDR3. The ends lost 2 bases at V and 0 bases at J; junction bases unmatched: 10. CDR1 is SGHTA, CDR2 FQGTGA, per germline.

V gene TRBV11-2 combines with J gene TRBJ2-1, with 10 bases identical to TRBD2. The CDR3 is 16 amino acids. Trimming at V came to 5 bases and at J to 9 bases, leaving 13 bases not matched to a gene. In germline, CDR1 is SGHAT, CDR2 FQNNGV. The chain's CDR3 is CASSRDSSGSPIEQFF. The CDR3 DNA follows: TGTGCCAGCAGCCGAGACTCTAGCGGGAGCCCTATTGAGCAGTTCTTC.

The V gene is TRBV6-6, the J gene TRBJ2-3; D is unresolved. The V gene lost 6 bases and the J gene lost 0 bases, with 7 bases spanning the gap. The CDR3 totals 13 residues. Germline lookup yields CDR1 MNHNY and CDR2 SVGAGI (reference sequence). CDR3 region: CASRKDSTDTQYF. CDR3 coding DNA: TGTGCCAGCAGGAAGGACAGCACAGATACGCAGTATTTT.

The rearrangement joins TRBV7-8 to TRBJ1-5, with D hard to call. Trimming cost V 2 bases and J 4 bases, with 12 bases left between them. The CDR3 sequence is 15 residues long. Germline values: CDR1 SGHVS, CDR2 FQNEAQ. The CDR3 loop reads CASSLQAVGNQPQHF. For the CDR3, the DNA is TGTGCCAGCAGCTTACAAGCTGTAGGTAATCAGCCCCAGCATTTT. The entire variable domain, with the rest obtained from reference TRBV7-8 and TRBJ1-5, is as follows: GAGVSQSPRYKVAKRGQDVALRCDPISGHVSLFWYQQALGQGPEFLTYFQNEAQLDKSGLPSDRFFAERPEGSVSTLKIQRTQQEDSAVYLCASSLQAVGNQPQHFGDGTRLSIL.

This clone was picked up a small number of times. Written as DNA, the CDR3 is TGTGCCACTGCGGCGATTAGCTCCTACGAGCAGTACTTC. It translates to CATAAISSYEQYF. V gene TRBV19 combines with J gene TRBJ2-7, with D uncertain. The germline V gene has CDR1 LNHDA and CDR2 SQIVND (reference sequence). With 10 bases removed from V and 0 bases from J, the gap between germline ends came to 13 bases. The CDR3 extends over 13 amino acids.

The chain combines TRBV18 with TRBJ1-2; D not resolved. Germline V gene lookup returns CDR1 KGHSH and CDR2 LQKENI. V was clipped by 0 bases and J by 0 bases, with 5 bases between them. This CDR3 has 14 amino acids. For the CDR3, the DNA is TGTGCCAGCTCACCACCGGCAACTAACTATGGCTACACCTTC. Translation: CASSPPATNYGYTF. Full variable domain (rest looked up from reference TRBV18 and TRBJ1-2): NAGVMQNPRHLVRRRGQEARLRCSPMKGHSHVYWYRQLPEEGLKFMVYLQKENIIDESGMPKERFSAEFPKEGPSILRIQQVVRGDSAAYFCASSPPATNYGYTFGSGTRLTVV.

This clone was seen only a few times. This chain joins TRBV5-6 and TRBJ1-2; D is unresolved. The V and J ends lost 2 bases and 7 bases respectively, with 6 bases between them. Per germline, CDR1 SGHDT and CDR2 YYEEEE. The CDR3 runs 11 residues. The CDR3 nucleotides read TGTGCCAGCAGCTTTCTCGGTGGCTACACCTTC. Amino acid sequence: CASSFLGGYTF. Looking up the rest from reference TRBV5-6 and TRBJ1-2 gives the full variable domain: DAGVTQSPTHLIKTRGQQVTLRCSPKSGHDTVSWYQQALGQGPQFIFQYYEEEERQRGNFPDRFSGHQFPNYSSELNVNALLLGDSALYLCASSFLGGYTFGSGTRLTVV.

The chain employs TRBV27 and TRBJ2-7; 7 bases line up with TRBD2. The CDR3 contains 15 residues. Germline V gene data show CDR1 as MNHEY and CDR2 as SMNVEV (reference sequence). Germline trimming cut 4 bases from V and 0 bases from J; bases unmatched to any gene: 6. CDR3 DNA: TGTGCCAGCAGTTCATACCGGGACTACTCCTACGAGCAGTACTTC. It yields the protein CASSSYRDYSYEQYF.

This CDR3 is CASSPRGVVETEAFF. Here the CDR3 DNA reads TGTGCCAGCTCACCACGGGGGGTCGTTGAAACTGAAGCTTTCTTT. The chain uses TRBV18 and TRBJ1-1, with D possibly matching TRBD1 (5 bases). CDR1 and CDR2 (germline): KGHSH, LQKENI. V lost 1 base and J 5 bases, leaving 14 bases between the germline ends. The CDR3 loop spans 15 amino acids.

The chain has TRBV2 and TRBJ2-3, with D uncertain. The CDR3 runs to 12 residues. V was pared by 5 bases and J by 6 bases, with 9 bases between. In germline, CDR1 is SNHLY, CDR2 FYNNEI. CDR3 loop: CASSWGLDTQYF. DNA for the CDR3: TGTGCCAGCAGTTGGGGTCTGGATACGCAGTATTTT.

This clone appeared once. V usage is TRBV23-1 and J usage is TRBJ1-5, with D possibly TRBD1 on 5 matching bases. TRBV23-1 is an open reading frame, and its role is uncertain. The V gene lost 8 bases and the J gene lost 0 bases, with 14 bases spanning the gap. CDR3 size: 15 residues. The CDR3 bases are TGCGCCAGCTATGTCAGGGCATATAGCAATCAGCCCCAGCATTTT. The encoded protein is CASYVRAYSNQPQHF.

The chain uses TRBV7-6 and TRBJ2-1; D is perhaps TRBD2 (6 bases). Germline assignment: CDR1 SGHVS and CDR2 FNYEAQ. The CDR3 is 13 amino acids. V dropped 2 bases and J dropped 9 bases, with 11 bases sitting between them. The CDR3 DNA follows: TGTGCCAGCAGCTTACATGAGGAGGGTGAGCAGTTCTTC. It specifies CASSLHEEGEQFF.

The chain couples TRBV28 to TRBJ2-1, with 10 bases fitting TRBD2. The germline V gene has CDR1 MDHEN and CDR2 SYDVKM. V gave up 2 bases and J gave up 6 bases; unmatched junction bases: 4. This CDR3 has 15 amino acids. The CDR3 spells CASSLVLAGVNEQFF. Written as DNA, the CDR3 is TGTGCCAGCAGTTTAGTTCTAGCGGGAGTCAATGAGCAGTTCTTC.

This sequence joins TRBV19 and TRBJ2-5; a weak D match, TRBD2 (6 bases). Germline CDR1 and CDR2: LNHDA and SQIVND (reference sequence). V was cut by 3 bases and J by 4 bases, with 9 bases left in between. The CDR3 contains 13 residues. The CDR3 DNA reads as TGTGCCAGTAGTATGCGGGAAGGAGAGACCCAGTACTTC. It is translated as CASSMREGETQYF.

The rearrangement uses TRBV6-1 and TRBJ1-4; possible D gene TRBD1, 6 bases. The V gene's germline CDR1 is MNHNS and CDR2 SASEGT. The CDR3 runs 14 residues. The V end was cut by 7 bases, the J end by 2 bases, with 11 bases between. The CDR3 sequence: CASKRTVTNEKLFF. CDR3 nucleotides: TGTGCCAGCAAGAGGACAGTCACTAATGAAAAACTGTTTTTT.

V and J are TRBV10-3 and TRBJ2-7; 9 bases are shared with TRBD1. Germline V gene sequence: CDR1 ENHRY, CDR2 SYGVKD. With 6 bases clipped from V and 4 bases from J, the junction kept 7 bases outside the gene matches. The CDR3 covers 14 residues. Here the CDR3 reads CAIRAGDRDYEQYF. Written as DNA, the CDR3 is TGTGCCATCAGAGCCGGGGACAGGGATTACGAGCAGTACTTC.

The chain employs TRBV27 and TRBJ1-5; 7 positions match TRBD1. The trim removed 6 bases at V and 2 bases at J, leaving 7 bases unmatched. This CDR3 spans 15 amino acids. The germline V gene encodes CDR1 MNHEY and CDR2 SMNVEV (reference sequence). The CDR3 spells CASRSTGVGNQPQHF. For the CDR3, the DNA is TGTGCCAGCAGGTCCACAGGGGTGGGCAATCAGCCCCAGCATTTT.